A selection of T cell receptor beta chains follows, all from one sample in a study of shared clonotypes between healthy human individuals. The data were produced by immunoSEQ multiplex PCR, yet TCRdb's version contains in-frame clones alone and is incomplete. The sample includes more than 1.2 million clones, approximately 98.5% of them seen just once. Material: naive CD4+ T cells sorted from blood. The source is a man aged 30 to 45 in good health. The CDR3 runs from the conserved cysteine through the conserved F or W. D genes are given only for firm matches. Some rows have no size entry. The others give once, few or many, or a class for an expanded clone.

clone_size: -; d_call: TRBD2; j_call: TRBJ2-1; v_call: TRBV5-1; cdr3_nt: TGCGCCAGCAGCTTGGTAGTAGCGGGAGAAGGGGAGCAGTTCTTC; cdr3_aa: CASSLVVAGEGEQFF
clone_size: -; d_call: -; j_call: TRBJ2-7; v_call: TRBV4-1; cdr3_nt: TGCGCCAGCAGCCAAGAGCCGCTAGGGGGATTGGGCGAGCAGTACTTC; cdr3_aa: CASSQEPLGGLGEQYF
clone_size: -; d_call: TRBD2; j_call: TRBJ2-2; v_call: TRBV25-1; cdr3_nt: TGTGCCACACGACGTCCGGCTAGCGGGTCGGGCACCGGGGAGCTGTTTTTT; cdr3_aa: CATRRPASGSGTGELFF
clone_size: -; d_call: TRBD2; j_call: TRBJ2-1; v_call: TRBV10-3; cdr3_nt: TGTGCCATCAGTGTTACCGGGACTAGCGGGAGGGCCGCCTACAATGAGCAGTTCTTC; cdr3_aa: CAISVTGTSGRAAYNEQFF
clone_size: -; d_call: -; j_call: TRBJ2-7; v_call: TRBV5-1; cdr3_nt: TGCGCCAGCAGCCACCGGGGCAGCGCCCGCTACGAGCAGTACTTC; cdr3_aa: CASSHRGSARYEQYF
clone_size: once; d_call: -; j_call: TRBJ2-2; v_call: TRBV7-9; cdr3_nt: TGTGCCAGCAGCTTACTTCGGGGGAGGTTAGGCGGGTACACCGGGGAGCTGTTTTTT; cdr3_aa: CASSLLRGRLGGYTGELFF
clone_size: once; d_call: TRBD1; j_call: TRBJ1-3; v_call: TRBV10-1; cdr3_nt: TGCGCCAGCAGTGATGGGACAGCTTCTGGAAACACCATATATTTT; cdr3_aa: CASSDGTASGNTIYF
clone_size: -; d_call: TRBD2; j_call: TRBJ2-3; v_call: TRBV18; cdr3_nt: TGTGCCAGCTCACCCTTACTAGCGGGAAGCACAGATACGCAGTATTTT; cdr3_aa: CASSPLLAGSTDTQYF
clone_size: -; d_call: -; j_call: TRBJ2-1; v_call: TRBV4-1; cdr3_nt: TGCGCCAGCAGCCAAACCTACGGACAGCCCCAGCAGTTCTTC; cdr3_aa: CASSQTYGQPQQFF
clone_size: -; d_call: -; j_call: TRBJ2-1; v_call: TRBV7-8; cdr3_nt: TGTGCCAGCAGCTTCAACGGCTACAATGAGCAGTTCTTC; cdr3_aa: CASSFNGYNEQFF
clone_size: -; d_call: -; j_call: TRBJ1-1; v_call: TRBV28; cdr3_nt: TGTGCCAGCAGTCCTGTATCGAGGGACGTCACTGAAGCTTTCTTT; cdr3_aa: CASSPVSRDVTEAFF
clone_size: -; d_call: -; j_call: TRBJ2-2; v_call: TRBV11-2; cdr3_nt: TGTGCCAGCACCCTAGCCGGGGAGCTGTTTTTT; cdr3_aa: CASTLAGELFF
clone_size: -; d_call: TRBD1; j_call: TRBJ2-5; v_call: TRBV5-4; cdr3_nt: TGTGCCAGCAGCTTGGCGTACAGGGGCCAAGAGACCCAGTACTTC; cdr3_aa: CASSLAYRGQETQYF
clone_size: -; d_call: TRBD2; j_call: TRBJ2-5; v_call: TRBV4-2; cdr3_nt: TGTGCCAGCAGCCAAGGACTAGCGGGAAGAGAGACCCAGTACTTC; cdr3_aa: CASSQGLAGRETQYF
clone_size: -; d_call: TRBD2; j_call: TRBJ2-1; v_call: TRBV10-1; cdr3_nt: TGCGCCAGCAGCGAGGAGCGGGAGCCTTACAATGAGCAGTTCTTC; cdr3_aa: CASSEEREPYNEQFF
clone_size: -; d_call: -; j_call: TRBJ2-7; v_call: TRBV7-2; cdr3_nt: TGTGCCAGCAGCTTAGAAAACGGGAATGCGTACGAGCAGTACTTC; cdr3_aa: CASSLENGNAYEQYF
clone_size: -; d_call: -; j_call: TRBJ2-1; v_call: TRBV18; cdr3_nt: TGTGCCAGCTCACCCGAACTCTCCCGTTGGGGATACAATGAGCAGTTCTTC; cdr3_aa: CASSPELSRWGYNEQFF
clone_size: -; d_call: -; j_call: TRBJ2-3; v_call: TRBV7-9; cdr3_nt: TGTGCCAGCAGCCCCACTGTGGTAGATACGCAGTATTTT; cdr3_aa: CASSPTVVDTQYF
clone_size: -; d_call: -; j_call: TRBJ2-1; v_call: TRBV7-9; cdr3_nt: TGTGCCAGCAGCGTACTAATCGGGAGATCCTACAATGAGCAGTTCTTC; cdr3_aa: CASSVLIGRSYNEQFF
clone_size: -; d_call: TRBD1; j_call: TRBJ2-4; v_call: TRBV5-1; cdr3_nt: TGCGCCAGCAGCCCACGGGACAGACCAAACATTCAGTACTTC; cdr3_aa: CASSPRDRPNIQYF
clone_size: -; d_call: -; j_call: TRBJ2-7; v_call: TRBV28; cdr3_nt: TGTGCCAGCAGTTTGTATAGGGGCTACGAGCAGTACTTC; cdr3_aa: CASSLYRGYEQYF
clone_size: -; d_call: -; j_call: TRBJ1-5; v_call: TRBV6-5; cdr3_nt: TGTGCCAGCAGGGAAAGACGGGGTCGCAATCAGCCCCAGCATTTT; cdr3_aa: CASRERRGRNQPQHF
clone_size: -; d_call: -; j_call: TRBJ2-7; v_call: TRBV5-1; cdr3_nt: TGCGCCAGCAGCTTTCGGGCAGGTGGATCCTACGAGCAGTACTTC; cdr3_aa: CASSFRAGGSYEQYF
clone_size: -; d_call: -; j_call: TRBJ2-6; v_call: TRBV19; cdr3_nt: TGTGCCAGTAGTATAGATCAGGGGACTCCTGCCTTTCTTGGGGCCAACGTCCTGACTTTC; cdr3_aa: CASSIDQGTPAFLGANVLTF
clone_size: -; d_call: -; j_call: TRBJ1-3; v_call: TRBV9; cdr3_nt: TGTGCCAGCAGCACAGCAAATTTCGCCATATATTTT; cdr3_aa: CASSTANFAIYF
clone_size: -; d_call: -; j_call: TRBJ1-1; v_call: TRBV15; cdr3_nt: TGTGCCACCAGCAGGGGGGGGAACACTGAAGCTTTCTTT; cdr3_aa: CATSRGGNTEAFF
clone_size: -; d_call: TRBD1; j_call: TRBJ2-1; v_call: TRBV5-1; cdr3_nt: TGCGCCAGCAGCCGGGACAGGGTTTACAATGAGCAGTTCTTC; cdr3_aa: CASSRDRVYNEQFF
clone_size: -; d_call: TRBD1; j_call: TRBJ2-5; v_call: TRBV2; cdr3_nt: TGTGCCAGCAGGACAGGGGAAGTGGGGACCCAGTACTTC; cdr3_aa: CASRTGEVGTQYF
clone_size: -; d_call: -; j_call: TRBJ1-4; v_call: TRBV30; cdr3_nt: TGTGCCTGGACAGGATCAACTAATGAAAAACTGTTTTTT; cdr3_aa: CAWTGSTNEKLFF
clone_size: -; d_call: TRBD2; j_call: TRBJ2-3; v_call: TRBV27; cdr3_nt: TGTGCCAGCAGTCGCGTTGGAGCGGGAAGCACAGATACGCAGTATTTT; cdr3_aa: CASSRVGAGSTDTQYF
clone_size: -; d_call: TRBD2; j_call: TRBJ2-1; v_call: TRBV18; cdr3_nt: TGTGCCAGCTCACCTCTAGCGGGTGGATCCTACAATGAGCAGTTCTTC; cdr3_aa: CASSPLAGGSYNEQFF
clone_size: -; d_call: -; j_call: TRBJ2-3; v_call: TRBV5-4; cdr3_nt: TGTGCCAGCAGCTTGGACCCCTCTTCAACAGATACGCAGTATTTT; cdr3_aa: CASSLDPSSTDTQYF
clone_size: -; d_call: -; j_call: TRBJ1-5; v_call: TRBV2; cdr3_nt: TGTGCCAGCAGCGGTAGCAATCAGCCCCAGCATTTT; cdr3_aa: CASSGSNQPQHF
clone_size: -; d_call: -; j_call: TRBJ2-5; v_call: TRBV5-6; cdr3_nt: TGTGCCAGCAGCCTCAGAGAAGAGACCCAGTACTTC; cdr3_aa: CASSLREETQYF
clone_size: -; d_call: -; j_call: TRBJ1-5; v_call: TRBV28; cdr3_nt: TGTGCCAGCAGTTTAAAGGGGTGGCCCCAGCATTTT; cdr3_aa: CASSLKGWPQHF
clone_size: -; d_call: TRBD2; j_call: TRBJ2-5; v_call: TRBV29-1; cdr3_nt: TGCAGCGTCAGGGGAGGACTAGCGGGAGCAGGAGGAGAGACCCAGTACTTC; cdr3_aa: CSVRGGLAGAGGETQYF
clone_size: -; d_call: -; j_call: TRBJ1-5; v_call: TRBV6-1; cdr3_nt: TGTGCCAGCAGGTCTGAGGGGGGGGCTTATCAGCCCCAGCATTTT; cdr3_aa: CASRSEGGAYQPQHF
clone_size: -; d_call: -; j_call: TRBJ1-3; v_call: TRBV7-9; cdr3_nt: TGTGCCAGCGCAGAGGACGGCAGCTCTGGAAACACCATATATTTT; cdr3_aa: CASAEDGSSGNTIYF
clone_size: -; d_call: TRBD2; j_call: TRBJ2-7; v_call: TRBV9; cdr3_nt: TGTGCCAGCAGCGTAAGCGGGAGGGCCCTCCTCCTCGAGCAGTACTTC; cdr3_aa: CASSVSGRALLLEQYF
clone_size: -; d_call: -; j_call: TRBJ2-2; v_call: TRBV9; cdr3_nt: TGTGCCAGCAGCGTAGTCGGGGCCGGGGAGCTGTTTTTT; cdr3_aa: CASSVVGAGELFF
clone_size: once; d_call: -; j_call: TRBJ2-5; v_call: TRBV10-2; cdr3_nt: TGCGCCAGCAGTGGAGGGGACAGGGGGCAGCGACTAGCGGGGCAGTACCAAGAGACCCAGTACTTC; cdr3_aa: CASSGGDRGQRLAGQYQETQYF
clone_size: -; d_call: -; j_call: TRBJ1-1; v_call: TRBV7-8; cdr3_nt: TGTGCCAGCAGCCCTCAATCCACCCTAGGGCCCACAAAGGAAGCTTTCTTT; cdr3_aa: CASSPQSTLGPTKEAFF
clone_size: -; d_call: -; j_call: TRBJ1-4; v_call: TRBV30; cdr3_nt: TGTGCCTGGAGTCGGGGAGGAGAAAAACTGTTTTTT; cdr3_aa: CAWSRGGEKLFF
clone_size: -; d_call: TRBD2; j_call: TRBJ2-5; v_call: TRBV10-3; cdr3_nt: TGTGCTTCCTTCCCGGGACTAGCGGGAGGAGAGGGCGAGACCCAGTACTTC; cdr3_aa: CASFPGLAGGEGETQYF
clone_size: -; d_call: TRBD1; j_call: TRBJ1-4; v_call: TRBV28; cdr3_nt: TGTGCCAGCAGTTTACAGGGGGCCACTAATGAAAAACTGTTTTTT; cdr3_aa: CASSLQGATNEKLFF
clone_size: -; d_call: -; j_call: TRBJ2-3; v_call: TRBV18; cdr3_nt: TGTGCCAGCTCACTACGCACAGATACGCAGTATTTT; cdr3_aa: CASSLRTDTQYF
clone_size: -; d_call: TRBD2; j_call: TRBJ2-3; v_call: TRBV9; cdr3_nt: TGTGCCAGCAGCGACGACTGGGCTAGCGGGATTTACCACACAGATACGCAGTATTTT; cdr3_aa: CASSDDWASGIYHTDTQYF
clone_size: -; d_call: TRBD1; j_call: TRBJ2-7; v_call: TRBV5-1; cdr3_nt: TGCGCCAGCAGCTTGGGTGAGGTGTGGGACAGGGAGGGCAACGAGCAGTACTTC; cdr3_aa: CASSLGEVWDREGNEQYF
clone_size: -; d_call: -; j_call: TRBJ2-3; v_call: TRBV2; cdr3_nt: TGTGCCAGCAGTGAATTGGGTTGGGCTAGCGAACGCACAGATACGCAGTATTTT; cdr3_aa: CASSELGWASERTDTQYF
clone_size: few; d_call: -; j_call: TRBJ1-1; v_call: TRBV5-4; cdr3_nt: TGTGCCAGCAGCTTTTTTACACGGAGCACTGAAGCTTTCTTT; cdr3_aa: CASSFFTRSTEAFF
clone_size: -; d_call: TRBD1; j_call: TRBJ1-2; v_call: TRBV5-4; cdr3_nt: TGTGCCAGCAGCTTGAAGACAGGGGGCGCCTATGGCTACACCTTC; cdr3_aa: CASSLKTGGAYGYTF
clone_size: -; d_call: -; j_call: TRBJ1-1; v_call: TRBV6-6; cdr3_nt: TGTGCCAGCAGTTACTCTGTTCTAGGTGAAGCTTTCTTT; cdr3_aa: CASSYSVLGEAFF
clone_size: -; d_call: -; j_call: TRBJ2-5; v_call: TRBV18; cdr3_nt: TGTGCCAGCTCACCACAGGGGTTCGGAGAGACCCAGTACTTC; cdr3_aa: CASSPQGFGETQYF
clone_size: -; d_call: -; j_call: TRBJ1-5; v_call: TRBV19; cdr3_nt: TGTGCCAGTAGTGCTCCAGCACGACGAAATGATCAGCCCCAGCATTTT; cdr3_aa: CASSAPARRNDQPQHF
clone_size: -; d_call: TRBD2; j_call: TRBJ2-7; v_call: TRBV4-3; cdr3_nt: TGCGCCAGCAGCCCAGGACTAGCGGGTACCGAGCAGTACTTC; cdr3_aa: CASSPGLAGTEQYF